This T cell receptor beta chain was recovered during a study of shared T cell receptors in the human thymus. Method: immunoSEQ multiplex PCR; TCRdb's copy keeps in-frame clones and lacks some. The sample records hundreds of thousands of clones, 78% being singletons. Germline V lookup: CDR1 LGHNA, CDR2 YSLEER. With V trimmed by 0 bases and J by 2 bases, 4 bases remained unmatched. There are 15 residues in the CDR3. This same sample was also taken into another study, of human thymus T cells. Per that study: Thymic resections from corrective heart surgery supplied the tissue. Unrelated individuals were reported by related research to share highly overlapping thymic repertoires.

Sequenced: thymocytes. The sequence came from a boy younger than two with a congenital heart defect. The rearrangement links TRBV4-3 to TRBJ2-7, with 7 bases matching TRBD1. The CDR3 region is CASSQETTGTYEQYF. The CDR3 region has the DNA TGCGCCAGCAGCCAAGAAACGACAGGGACCTACGAGCAGTACTTC.